This T cell receptor beta chain was identified during a study of blood T cell repertoires in COVID-19. About the study: Researchers got acute and convalescent COVID-19 samples from the United States, Italy and Spain.

How the authors handled the data: Reference gene primer amplification gave nucleated cell count estimates. Assay used: immunoSEQ multiplex PCR; TCRdb lists only in-frame clones, some missing. Clone size and V and J calls were adopted from that table, with D and trimming inferred from the DNA. The profile shows hundreds of thousands of clones, about 89% of them singletons. The CDR3 has 14 amino acids. CDR1 is SGHRS and CDR2 is YFSETQ in the germline V gene. V was pared by 3 bases and J by 15 bases, with 22 bases between. Seattle patients were enrolled during active infection and followed longitudinally.

The sequence was collected from a woman aged 45-59 years with COVID-19, enrolled during active disease. The chain carries TRBV5-1 and TRBJ2-1; tentative D call: TRBD2 (6 bases). Source material: peripheral blood. The CDR3 region is CASSWQGTSLGPFF. DNA for the CDR3: TGCGCCAGCAGCTGGCAGGGAACTAGCCTCGGTCCGTTCTTC.